The text below deals with one T cell receptor (beta chain). Primers for the PCR totalled 60 Vbeta and 13 Jbeta. The repertoire was sequenced with immunoSEQ multiplex PCR; TCRdb's copy has only in-frame clones and lacks some. The sample yields roughly 200,000 clones, roughly 90% seen once. The record originates from a study of cytomegalovirus exposure and HLA in healthy donors. There are 14 residues in the CDR3. The V segment lost 2 bases and the J segment 7 bases; nucleotides outside the gene matches: 4. From germline, CDR1 is MNHNS and CDR2 SASEGT. The source material was PBMCs. V and J are TRBV6-1 and TRBJ2-7, with TRBD2 matching 11 bases. The receptor comes from a young woman in good health and CMV-seronegative. This CDR3 is CASSELAGGWEQYF. For the CDR3, the DNA is TGTGCCAGCAGTGAACTAGCGGGGGGCTGGGAGCAGTACTTC.